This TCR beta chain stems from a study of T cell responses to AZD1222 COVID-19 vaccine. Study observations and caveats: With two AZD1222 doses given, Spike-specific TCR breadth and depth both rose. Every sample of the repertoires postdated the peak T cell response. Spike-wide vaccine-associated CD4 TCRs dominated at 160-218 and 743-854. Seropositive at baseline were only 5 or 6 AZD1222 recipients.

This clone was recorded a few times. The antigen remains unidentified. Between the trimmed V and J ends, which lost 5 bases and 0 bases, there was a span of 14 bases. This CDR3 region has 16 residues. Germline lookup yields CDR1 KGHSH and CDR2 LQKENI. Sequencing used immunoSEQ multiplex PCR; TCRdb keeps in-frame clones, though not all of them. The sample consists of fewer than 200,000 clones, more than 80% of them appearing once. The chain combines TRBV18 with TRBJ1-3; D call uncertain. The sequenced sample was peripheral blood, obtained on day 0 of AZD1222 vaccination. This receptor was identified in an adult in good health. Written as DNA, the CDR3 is TGTGCCAGCTCAAGGTCTGGCGATTACTCTGGAAACACCATATATTTT. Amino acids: CASSRSGDYSGNTIYF.